Described below is a single T cell receptor beta chain sequence and its context. Each CDR3 protein gets one entry after TCRdb re-called the RT-PCR reads with MiXCR. The data show fewer than 800,000 distinct CDR3 sequences, less than 20% seen once. Germline CDR1 LGHDT, CDR2 YNNKEL (reference sequence). This CDR3 region has 14 residues. Trimming at V came to 3 bases and at J to 1 base, leaving 3 bases not matched to a gene. This specimen belongs to a study of response to subunit inactivated influenza vaccine. The sample was PBMCs from blood, taken about 13 days after vaccination. The TCR was taken from a man in his fifties who received an inactivated influenza vaccine. The chain employs TRBV3-1 and TRBJ2-7; TRBD1 aligns across 7 bases. In DNA, the CDR3 is TGTGCCAGCAGCCAGGGACAGCAGTCCTACGAGCAGTACTTC. Translation gives CASSQGQQSYEQYF.